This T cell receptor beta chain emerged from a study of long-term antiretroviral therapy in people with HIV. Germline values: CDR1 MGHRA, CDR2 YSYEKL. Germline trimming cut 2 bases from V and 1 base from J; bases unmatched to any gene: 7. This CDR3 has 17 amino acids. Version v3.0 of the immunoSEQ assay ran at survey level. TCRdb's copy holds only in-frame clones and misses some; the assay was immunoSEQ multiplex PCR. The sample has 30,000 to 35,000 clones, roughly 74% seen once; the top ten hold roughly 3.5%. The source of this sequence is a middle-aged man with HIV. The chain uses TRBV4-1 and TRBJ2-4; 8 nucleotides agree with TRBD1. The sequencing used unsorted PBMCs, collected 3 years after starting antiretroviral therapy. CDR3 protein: CASSQSETGAAKNIQYF. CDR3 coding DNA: TGCGCCAGCAGCCAATCGGAGACAGGGGCGGCCAAAAACATTCAGTACTTC.